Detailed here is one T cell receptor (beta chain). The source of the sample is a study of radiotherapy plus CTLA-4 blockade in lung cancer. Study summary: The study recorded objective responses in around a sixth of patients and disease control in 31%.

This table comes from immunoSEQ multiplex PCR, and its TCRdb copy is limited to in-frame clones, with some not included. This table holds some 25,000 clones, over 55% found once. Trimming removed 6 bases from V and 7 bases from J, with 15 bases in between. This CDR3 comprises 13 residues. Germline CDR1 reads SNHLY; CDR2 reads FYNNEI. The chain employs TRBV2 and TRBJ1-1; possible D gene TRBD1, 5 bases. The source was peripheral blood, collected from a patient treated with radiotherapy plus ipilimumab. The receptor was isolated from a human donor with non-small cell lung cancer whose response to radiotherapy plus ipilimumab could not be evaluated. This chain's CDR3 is CASSPGRALEAFF. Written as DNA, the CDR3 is TGTGCCAGCAGCCCCGGCAGGGCCCTTGAAGCTTTCTTT.